This is a list of T cell receptor beta chains from one sample in a study of CD8 T cells in Susac syndrome. TCRdb analysed the immunoSEQ multiplex PCR reads with MiXCR anew, one entry per CDR3 protein. The sample has 200,000 or so distinct CDR3 sequences; around 96% are singletons. Sequenced material: CD4+ T cells from PBMCs. These receptors were collected from a human donor with multiple sclerosis. The CDR3 runs from the conserved cysteine through the conserved F or W. The D gene is left open where the match is weak. Not all rows give a size; the values are once, few, many and, for expanded clones, a class.

V gene,clone size,J gene,D gene,CDR3 protein,CDR3 DNA
TRBV2,NA,TRBJ2-2,TRBD2,CASRVSGVSNTGELFF,TGTGCCAGCAGGGTGAGCGGGGTATCGAACACCGGGGAGCTGTTTTTT
TRBV9,NA,TRBJ2-5,TRBD1,CASSVAQAGGLETQYF,TGTGCCAGCAGCGTAGCTCAGGCAGGGGGCCTGGAGACCCAGTACTTC
TRBV24-1,NA,TRBJ2-5,NA,CATQDQETQYF,TGTGCCACCCAGGATCAAGAGACCCAGTACTTC
TRBV6-5,NA,TRBJ2-3,NA,CASSRGAGDTQYF,TGTGCCAGCAGTCGGGGGGCCGGAGATACGCAGTATTTT
TRBV20-1,NA,TRBJ1-2,TRBD1,CSARTGGSGYTF,TGCAGTGCTAGAACAGGGGGCTCTGGCTACACCTTC
TRBV29-1,NA,TRBJ2-5,NA,CSAAGTETQETQYF,TGCAGCGCCGCCGGAACCGAAACCCAAGAGACCCAGTACTTC
TRBV3-1,NA,TRBJ2-7,NA,CASSHLQGGDEQYF,TGTGCCAGCAGCCATCTGCAAGGAGGGGACGAGCAGTACTTC
TRBV30,once,TRBJ2-3,TRBD2,CAWTMIAGPTDTQYF,TGTGCCTGGACCATGATAGCGGGGCCCACAGATACGCAGTATTTT
TRBV7-9,NA,TRBJ2-2,NA,CASSFTGGTNTGELFF,TGTGCCAGCAGCTTTACGGGCGGAACGAACACCGGGGAGCTGTTTTTT
TRBV30,NA,TRBJ1-2,NA,CAWSFVHYGYTF,TGTGCCTGGAGTTTTGTACACTATGGCTACACCTTC
TRBV3-1,few,TRBJ1-1,NA,CASSQAGNTEAFF,TGTGCCAGCAGCCAGGCAGGGAACACTGAAGCTTTCTTT
TRBV5-1,NA,TRBJ1-1,TRBD1,CASSTGTDEAFF,TGCGCCAGCAGCACCGGGACAGATGAAGCTTTCTTT
TRBV29-1,NA,TRBJ2-3,NA,CSVGYGGADTQYF,TGCAGCGTTGGATATGGGGGGGCGGATACGCAGTATTTT
TRBV3-1,NA,TRBJ1-1,NA,CASSQGELNTEAFF,TGTGCCAGCAGCCAAGGGGAGTTGAACACTGAAGCTTTCTTT
TRBV30,NA,TRBJ1-1,NA,CAWSARAYTEAFF,TGTGCCTGGAGTGCTAGGGCCTACACTGAAGCTTTCTTT
TRBV10-3,NA,TRBJ1-2,NA,CAAGQEIYTF,TGTGCCGCCGGGCAGGAGATCTACACCTTC
TRBV12-3/TRBV12-4,NA,TRBJ2-3,NA,CASSFPDGRLSTDTQYF,TGTGCCAGCAGTTTCCCCGATGGACGGCTAAGCACAGATACGCAGTATTTT
TRBV9,NA,TRBJ2-5,TRBD2,CASSPSGTKGTQYF,TGTGCCAGCAGCCCATCCGGGACTAAGGGGACCCAGTACTTC
TRBV14,NA,TRBJ2-7,NA,CASSPRTAYEQYF,TGTGCCAGCAGCCCGCGGACCGCGTACGAGCAGTACTTC
TRBV20-1,NA,TRBJ2-2,NA,CSARGQTTGELFF,TGCAGTGCTAGAGGGCAGACCACCGGGGAGCTGTTTTTT